This passage covers 13 T cell receptor beta chains from one sample sequenced in a study of T-cell reconstitution after alpha-beta-depleted transplantation in children. Researchers prepared the TCRbeta library using unique molecular identifiers, the study reports. One entry per CDR3 protein results from TCRdb running MiXCR on the PCR reads. The table has hundreds of thousands of distinct CDR3 sequences, approximately 12% seen once. The starting material was PBMCs, mostly from graft donor cells, obtained 360 days after TCRalphabeta/CD19-depleted stem cell transplant. The origin of the receptors is a male patient younger than 18 who had a stem cell transplant for acute myeloid leukemia, so the T cells may come from the graft donor.

This clonotype was found many times. The chain links TRBV29-1 to TRBJ2-5; perhaps TRBD1 as D (5 bases). Germline V CDR1 and CDR2: SQVTM, ANQGSEA. V gave up 1 base and J gave up 6 bases, with 12 bases separating them. CDR3 length equals 13 residues. The CDR3 reads CSVEAAGLQTQYF. Here the CDR3 DNA reads TGCAGCGTTGAAGCGGCAGGGCTGCAGACCCAGTACTTC.

This clonotype was counted between two and nine times. The chain carries TRBV11-2 and TRBJ1-3, with 7 bases aligning to TRBD1. This CDR3 region has 14 residues. Germline V gene sequence: CDR1 SGHAT, CDR2 FQNNGV. The ends lost 7 bases at V and 0 bases at J; junction bases unmatched: 3. The CDR3 protein is CASIGTVSGNTIYF. CDR3 bases: TGTGCCAGCATTGGGACAGTCTCTGGAAACACCATATATTTT.

The rearrangement joins TRBV9 to TRBJ2-4; 7 bases align to TRBD1. V was clipped by 3 bases and J by 15 bases; unmatched bases: 6. CDR3 length: 11 residues. CDR1 and CDR2 from the germline V gene are SGDLS and YYNGEE. In nucleotides, the CDR3 is TGTGCCAGCAGCGCACCGGGACAGAGGTACTTC. It codes for CASSAPGQRYF. Drawing the rest from reference TRBV9 and TRBJ2-4, the complete variable domain is DSGVTQTPKHLITATGQRVTLRCSPRSGDLSVYWYQQSLDQGLQFLIQYYNGEERAKGNILERFSAQQFPDLHSELNLSSLELGDSALYFCASSAPGQRYFGAGTRLSVL.

V and J are TRBV11-2 and TRBJ2-2, with 8 bases aligning to TRBD2. Per germline, CDR1 SGHAT and CDR2 FQNNGV. CDR3 length: 18 residues. With V trimmed by 0 bases and J by 5 bases, 11 bases remained unmatched. Written as DNA, the CDR3 is TGTGCCAGCAGCTTAGAAGTTTTAGGGGTAGCGGGGACCGGGGAGCTGTTTTTT. It encodes CASSLEVLGVAGTGELFF. Drawing the rest from reference TRBV11-2 and TRBJ2-2, the complete variable domain is EAGVAQSPRYKIIEKRQSVAFWCNPISGHATLYWYQQILGQGPKLLIQFQNNGVVDDSQLPKDRFSAERLKGVDSTLKIQPAKLEDSAVYLCASSLEVLGVAGTGELFFGEGSRLTVL.

This rearrangement joins TRBV27 to TRBJ2-3, with TRBD2 identical over 7 bases. The germline V gene has CDR1 MNHEY and CDR2 SMNVEV (reference sequence). This CDR3 comprises 18 residues. J was trimmed by 0 bases and V by 7 bases; bases with no gene match: 16. This chain's CDR3 is CASIFLTSSGPSTDTQYF. CDR3 DNA sequence: TGTGCCAGCATTTTCCTGACCTCTAGCGGACCTAGCACAGATACGCAGTATTTT.

The chain employs TRBV29-1 and TRBJ2-1; D possibly uses TRBD1 or TRBD2 (5 bases each). CDR1 is SQVTM, CDR2 ANQGSEA, per germline. The CDR3 is 14 amino acids. Trimming left V 6 bases short and J 7 bases short, with 19 bases between. The CDR3 protein is CSVATGTGRNEQFF. Written as DNA, the CDR3 is TGCAGCGTCGCAACCGGGACGGGACGAAATGAGCAGTTCTTC.

The chain has TRBV20-1 and TRBJ2-4; TRBD1 is a possible D gene (6 bases). V dropped 0 bases and J dropped 4 bases, with 13 bases sitting between them. In germline, CDR1 is DFQATT, CDR2 SNEGSKA (reference sequence). CDR3 length: 15 residues. In nucleotides, the CDR3 is TGCAGTGCTAGAGAGGTGGCAGGGGTTAAAAACATTCAGTACTTC. Amino acid sequence: CSAREVAGVKNIQYF.

This clonotype showed up just a few times. The chain couples TRBV2 to TRBJ2-4; 10 nucleotides match TRBD1. Germline V CDR1 and CDR2: SNHLY, FYNNEI. This CDR3 is built from 17 residues. The V and J ends lost 6 bases and 7 bases, in that order; junction bases with no gene match: 15. CDR3 loop: CASSTPEGQGGYNIQYF. CDR3 bases: TGTGCCAGCAGCACTCCGGAAGGACAGGGGGGATATAACATTCAGTACTTC.

This clonotype occurred many times. J is TRBJ2-7 and V is TRBV9; D not resolved. The CDR3 sequence is 14 residues long. V was shortened by 0 bases and J by 5 bases, with 12 bases between the two germline ends. Per germline, CDR1 SGDLS and CDR2 YYNGEE. CDR3: CASSVAAHHDEQYF. The CDR3 DNA reads as TGTGCCAGCAGCGTAGCAGCTCACCACGACGAGCAGTACTTC.

The table lists this clonotype with many counts. The CDR3 reads CASSSYTGGTYEQYF. The CDR3 nucleotides are TGTGCCAGCTCCAGTTACACAGGGGGAACCTACGAGCAGTACTTC. The chain uses TRBV28 and TRBJ2-7; 8 bases match TRBD1. CDR3 length: 15 residues. Trimming took 8 bases from V and 2 from J; bases not matched to a gene: 11. Germline CDR1 and CDR2: MDHEN and SYDVKM.

This chain connects TRBV29-1 to TRBJ2-1, with no clear D. V lost 3 bases and J 3 bases, leaving 12 bases between the germline ends. The germline CDR1 and CDR2 sequences are SQVTM and ANQGSEA. The CDR3 loop spans 14 amino acids. The CDR3 DNA is TGCAGCGTTGACATAAGGGTGGACTACAATGAGCAGTTCTTC. Protein sequence: CSVDIRVDYNEQFF.

The chain combines TRBV5-1 with TRBJ1-2; D unclear. Germline V CDR1 and CDR2: SGHRS, YFSETQ. V dropped 0 bases and J dropped 4 bases, with 10 bases sitting between them. This CDR3 spans 14 amino acids. The CDR3 DNA reads TGCGCCAGCAGCTTGGCGGCAGCCCCCTATGGCTACACCTTC. Translated: CASSLAAAPYGYTF.

This clonotype has only a few counts. The rearrangement uses TRBV15 and TRBJ2-7; maybe TRBD2 (6 bases). V gave up 6 bases and J gave up 3 bases, with 12 bases separating them. The germline CDR1 and CDR2 sequences are LNHNV and YYDKDF (reference sequence). This CDR3 region has 13 residues. The CDR3 coding sequence is TGTGCCACCAGAGACGGGAGCCACTACGAGCAGTACTTC. This encodes CATRDGSHYEQYF.